The 31 T cell receptor beta chains below were found in one sample sequenced in a study of identifying expanded T cells in peripheral blood. TCRdb keeps only in-frame clones here, not all; method: immunoSEQ multiplex PCR. The table lists around 120,000 clones, 84% of them singletons, with 3.3% in the top ten. Sequenced: blood. The receptors here all came from a person aged 18 to 69 in good health.

V usage is TRBV6-5 and J usage is TRBJ1-1; possibly TRBD1 for D (6 bases). V was shortened by 0 bases and J by 9 bases, with 17 bases between the two germline ends. The CDR3 sequence is 15 residues long. Germline V gives CDR1 MNHEY, CDR2 SVGAGI. The chain's CDR3 is CASSYSIQGRTKAFF. DNA for the CDR3: TGTGCCAGCAGTTACTCGATACAGGGCCGGACAAAAGCTTTCTTT.

The CDR3 here is CASSLDGMFQETQYF. In nucleotides, the CDR3 is TGCGCCAGCAGCTTGGACGGTATGTTCCAAGAGACCCAGTACTTC. The chain joins TRBV5-1 to TRBJ2-5; D gene ambiguous. Germline CDR1 SGHRS, CDR2 YFSETQ. The V and J ends lost 0 bases and 1 base respectively, with 10 bases between them. The CDR3 totals 15 residues.

The V call is TRBV12-5, the J call TRBJ2-1; D is perhaps TRBD1 (5 bases). The CDR3 totals 15 residues. CDR1 is LGHNT, CDR2 FRNRAP, per germline. V lost 3 bases and J 0 bases, leaving 9 bases between the germline ends. CDR3 nucleotide sequence: TGTGCTAGTGGTTTCGTAGACAGCTCCTACAATGAGCAGTTCTTC. This sequence encodes CASGFVDSSYNEQFF.

This clone was recorded once. The chain is built from TRBV7-9 and TRBJ2-5; 7 bases match TRBD2. J lost 1 base, V lost 5 bases, and 7 bases had no gene match. Germline lookup yields CDR1 SEHNR and CDR2 FQNEAQ (reference sequence). CDR3 length equals 15 residues. The CDR3 reads CASSTTGGPQETQYF. As DNA, the CDR3 is TGTGCCAGCAGCACCACGGGGGGACCCCAAGAGACCCAGTACTTC.

The chain joins TRBV5-6 to TRBJ2-7; 9 nucleotides match TRBD1. The CDR3 runs to 15 residues. Germline CDR1 and CDR2: SGHDT and YYEEEE. V shed 0 bases and J 2 bases; nucleotides not matched to a gene: 3. CDR3 region: CASSLGGTGTYEQYF. CDR3 in DNA: TGTGCCAGCAGCTTGGGGGGGACAGGGACCTACGAGCAGTACTTC.

The CDR3 DNA is TGTGCCACCTTGACAGGGGCCTACGAGCAGTACTTC. Its protein is CATLTGAYEQYF. This sequence joins TRBV6-1 and TRBJ2-7, with 8 nucleotides matching TRBD1. The CDR3 is 12 residues long. CDR1 MNHNS and CDR2 SASEGT come from the germline V gene. Unmatched junction bases numbered 4, after V lost 10 bases and J lost 2 bases.

V usage is TRBV27 and J usage is TRBJ1-5, with TRBD1 matching over 7 bases. Trimming removed 3 bases from V and 9 bases from J; junction bases left unmatched: 14. The CDR3 consists of 16 residues. Germline V CDR1 and CDR2: MNHEY, SMNVEV (reference sequence). The CDR3 reads CASSLARTGSFWPQHF. The CDR3 nucleotides read TGTGCCAGCAGTTTGGCCCGGACAGGTAGCTTTTGGCCCCAGCATTTT.

The V gene is TRBV5-1, the J gene TRBJ2-5; TRBD2 matches 7 bases. Germline values: CDR1 SGHRS, CDR2 YFSETQ. The CDR3 runs 15 residues. Unmatched junction bases numbered 8, after V lost 4 bases and J lost 2 bases. CDR3 bases: TGCGCCAGCAGCGGCAGCGGGGACTTTCAAGAGACCCAGTACTTC. It yields the protein CASSGSGDFQETQYF.

This chain uses TRBV2 with TRBJ1-5, with D uncertain. Trimming shortened V by 3 bases and J by 6 bases, and 9 bases separated the two germline ends. The CDR3 is 13 amino acids. Per germline, CDR1 SNHLY and CDR2 FYNNEI. The CDR3 protein is CASSDVVGQPQHF. In nucleotides, the CDR3 is TGTGCCAGCAGTGACGTCGTGGGTCAGCCCCAGCATTTT.

The rearrangement uses TRBV6-4 and TRBJ2-3, with unresolved D. The CDR3 has 15 amino acids. The germline V gene encodes CDR1 MRHNA and CDR2 SNTAGT. V was pared by 6 bases and J by 1 base, with 14 bases between. The CDR3 loop reads CASSETTWGTDTQYF. The CDR3 region has the DNA TGTGCCAGCAGCGAAACGACCTGGGGCACAGATACGCAGTATTTT.

The V and J genes are TRBV6-5 and TRBJ1-1; unclear D gene. The V and J ends lost 2 bases and 4 bases respectively, with 8 bases between them. Germline lookup yields CDR1 MNHEY and CDR2 SVGAGI. The CDR3 is made up of 13 amino acids. Here the CDR3 DNA reads TGTGCCAGCAGTTACGGGCAGAGCACTGAAGCTTTCTTT. Amino acids: CASSYGQSTEAFF.

This clone was detected only a few times. This specimen includes other DNA sequences encoding the same CDR3. The chain combines TRBV7-9 with TRBJ1-6; TRBD1 matches 7 bases. The V and J ends lost 5 bases and 4 bases, in that order; junction bases with no gene match: 2. CDR1 is SEHNR, CDR2 FQNEAQ, per germline (reference sequence). The CDR3 is made up of 14 amino acids. The CDR3 sequence: CASSPGGYNSPLHF. The CDR3 bases are TGTGCCAGCAGCCCAGGGGGGTATAATTCACCCCTCCACTTT.

This clone was seen a single time. The chain recombines TRBV7-9 with TRBJ2-5; D gene ambiguous. Trimming took off 3 bases at V and 5 bases at J, with 10 bases between the two ends. The CDR3 totals 13 residues. Per the germline V gene, CDR1 is SEHNR and CDR2 is FQNEAQ (reference sequence). The CDR3 here is CASSFGPPETQYF. Here the CDR3 DNA reads TGTGCCAGCAGCTTTGGGCCCCCCGAGACCCAGTACTTC.

This clone was seen only once. The chain has TRBV6-5 and TRBJ2-3; D is unresolved. The CDR3 contains 14 residues. Deletions cut 2 bases from V and 1 base from J, with 7 bases between. Germline values: CDR1 MNHEY, CDR2 SVGAGI. The CDR3 here is CASSYIEGTDTQYF. The DNA for the CDR3 is TGTGCCAGCAGTTACATTGAGGGCACAGATACGCAGTATTTT.

The rearrangement uses TRBV30 and TRBJ1-2, with D perhaps TRBD1 (6 bases). This CDR3 has 12 amino acids. V lost 2 bases and J lost 4, with 8 bases in between. The germline gives CDR1 GTSNPN, CDR2 SVGIG (reference sequence). The DNA of the CDR3 is TGTGCCTGGAGTACACAGGGCTATGGCTACACCTTC. Translated: CAWSTQGYGYTF.

This clone was seen ten or more times. The chain links TRBV4-1 to TRBJ2-5; D possibly corresponds to TRBD1 (6 bases). Germline assignment: CDR1 MGHRA and CDR2 YSYEKL. V was clipped by 1 base and J by 3 bases, with 9 bases between them. There are 14 residues in the CDR3. The CDR3 sequence: CASSQGRGKETQYF. The DNA for the CDR3 is TGCGCCAGCAGCCAAGGCAGGGGAAAAGAGACCCAGTACTTC.

The gene calls are TRBV19 and TRBJ1-2; a possible D gene is TRBD1 (5 bases). The V and J ends lost 7 bases and 0 bases respectively, with 15 bases between them. Germline V gives CDR1 LNHDA, CDR2 SQIVND (reference sequence). The CDR3 has 15 amino acids. Written as DNA, the CDR3 is TGTGCCAGTATCCCTGGGGCAGGGACTAACTATGGCTACACCTTC. Translation: CASIPGAGTNYGYTF.

This clone has more than one count but fewer than ten. CDR3 residues: CASSLQQGDGYGYTF. CDR3 nucleotide sequence: TGTGCCAGCTCACTGCAACAGGGGGATGGATATGGCTACACCTTC. This chain joins TRBV18 and TRBJ1-2; 8 bases are a match to TRBD1. CDR1 is KGHSH, CDR2 LQKENI, per germline. Trimming took 4 bases from V and 5 from J; bases not matched to a gene: 9. The CDR3 sequence is 15 residues long.

CDR3 coding DNA: TGTGCCAGCAGCTTACCGGGTGATATGGGGGCCTCCTACAATGAGCAGTTCTTC. Its translation is CASSLPGDMGASYNEQFF. The chain employs TRBV11-2 and TRBJ2-1; maybe TRBD1 (6 bases). Germline CDR1 reads SGHAT; CDR2 reads FQNNGV. The CDR3 covers 18 residues. Trimming stripped 2 bases from V and 0 bases from J, with 17 bases between.

This clone was detected once. V is TRBV5-1 and J is TRBJ2-7; possible D gene TRBD1, 6 bases. From germline, CDR1 is SGHRS and CDR2 YFSETQ. The CDR3 consists of 14 residues. The germline V and J ends were trimmed by 0 bases and 2 bases, with 9 bases remaining between them. CDR3 residues: CASSLDRAAYEQYF. For the CDR3, the DNA is TGCGCCAGCAGCTTGGACAGGGCTGCCTACGAGCAGTACTTC.

This chain connects TRBV5-1 to TRBJ2-5, with D maybe TRBD1 (5 bases). Germline V gene sequence: CDR1 SGHRS, CDR2 YFSETQ. The CDR3 runs 16 residues. The V end lost 0 bases, the J end lost 2 bases, and 14 bases lay between the germline ends. In DNA form, the CDR3 reads TGCGCCAGCAGCTTGGAGGGGTCTCACCGGCAAGAGACCCAGTACTTC. It encodes CASSLEGSHRQETQYF.

The chain couples TRBV5-1 to TRBJ1-2; a possible D gene is TRBD1 (5 bases). The V end was cut by 2 bases, the J end by 5 bases, with 13 bases between. Germline V CDR1 and CDR2: SGHRS, YFSETQ. The CDR3 runs 14 residues. This CDR3 reads CASSFQGAAYGYTF. CDR3 nucleotides: TGCGCCAGCAGCTTCCAGGGAGCAGCGTATGGCTACACCTTC.

The V call is TRBV19, the J call TRBJ1-1, with D possibly being TRBD1 (6 bases). Trimming removed 6 bases from V and 3 bases from J, with 11 bases in between. Germline V CDR1 and CDR2: LNHDA, SQIVND (reference sequence). This CDR3 is built from 13 residues. CDR3 DNA: TGTGCCAGTAGGCAGGGGTTGTACACTGAAGCTTTCTTT. This encodes CASRQGLYTEAFF.

The chain carries TRBV5-6 and TRBJ2-7; D call uncertain. The ends were cut back, 4 bases at V and 3 bases at J, with 14 bases in the middle. This CDR3 spans 14 amino acids. Germline loops: CDR1 SGHDT, CDR2 YYEEEE. CDR3 region: CASSDKGRFYEQYF. The DNA for the CDR3 is TGTGCCAGCAGCGACAAAGGACGTTTCTACGAGCAGTACTTC. The whole variable domain, remainder taken from reference TRBV5-6 and TRBJ2-7, is DAGVTQSPTHLIKTRGQQVTLRCSPKSGHDTVSWYQQALGQGPQFIFQYYEEEERQRGNFPDRFSGHQFPNYSSELNVNALLLGDSALYLCASSDKGRFYEQYFGPGTRLTVT.

The V call is TRBV5-1, the J call TRBJ2-5; 8 bases fit TRBD1. Germline-derived CDR1 and CDR2 are SGHRS and YFSETQ. J lost 2 bases, V lost 2 bases, and 11 bases had no gene match. The CDR3 runs to 17 residues. The CDR3 reads CASSLSLPGGPQETQYF. DNA of the CDR3: TGCGCCAGCAGCTTAAGTCTCCCAGGGGGCCCTCAAGAGACCCAGTACTTC.

This chain connects TRBV7-2 to TRBJ2-5, with unresolved D. The V gene's germline CDR1 is SGHTA and CDR2 FQGNSA. With 2 bases removed from V and 0 bases from J, the gap between germline ends came to 10 bases. This CDR3 contains 15 residues. CDR3 DNA sequence: TGTGCCAGCAGCTTAACTACTACGTACCAAGAGACCCAGTACTTC. This sequence encodes CASSLTTTYQETQYF. Variable domain in full (rest from reference TRBV7-2 and TRBJ2-5): GAGVSQSPSNKVTEKGKDVELRCDPISGHTALYWYRQSLGQGLEFLIYFQGNSAPDKSGLPSDRFSAERTGGSVSTLTIQRTQQEDSAVYLCASSLTTTYQETQYFGPGTRLLVL.

With respect to this clone: The sample contains more than one DNA sequence encoding this CDR3. This rearrangement joins TRBV7-9 to TRBJ1-1, with D unclear. Trimming cost V 1 base and J 0 bases, with 12 bases left between them. This CDR3 comprises 16 residues. Per the germline V gene, CDR1 is SEHNR and CDR2 is FQNEAQ (reference sequence). The CDR3 DNA follows: TGTGCCAGCAGCTTAGGTGGGCGGGGAATGAACACTGAAGCTTTCTTT. Translating gives CASSLGGRGMNTEAFF.

V is TRBV5-1 and J is TRBJ1-4; D call uncertain. CDR3 size: 14 residues. The ends were cut back, 5 bases at V and 8 bases at J, with 16 bases in the middle. Germline CDR1 is SGHRS and CDR2 is YFSETQ. As DNA, the CDR3 is TGCGCCAGCAGGGGTGGCACCGCAGAGGAAAAACTGTTTTTT. This encodes CASRGGTAEEKLFF.

This chain links TRBV5-8 with TRBJ2-1; no clear D gene. Germline V gene lookup returns CDR1 SGHTS and CDR2 YDEGEE. This CDR3 has 14 amino acids. V was cut by 2 bases and J by 1 base, with 7 bases left in between. The CDR3 DNA reads as TGTGCCAGCAGCTTTAGGTCATCCTACAATGAGCAGTTCTTC. This gives the protein CASSFRSSYNEQFF.

The V call is TRBV5-1, the J call TRBJ1-2; tentatively, D is TRBD1 (5 bases). The germline V gene encodes CDR1 SGHRS and CDR2 YFSETQ. Trimming took off 4 bases at V and 2 bases at J, with 24 bases between the two ends. This CDR3 region has 18 residues. The CDR3 sequence is CASSPEARHGGVNYGYTF. In nucleotides, the CDR3 is TGCGCCAGCAGCCCCGAAGCACGGCATGGGGGGGTCAACTATGGCTACACCTTC.

This rearrangement joins TRBV18 to TRBJ1-4, with a tentative D call TRBD1 (6 bases). The CDR3 consists of 14 residues. Trimming removed 2 bases from V and 7 bases from J, with 11 bases in between. CDR1 and CDR2 from the germline V gene are KGHSH and LQKENI. The CDR3 spells CASSPRRTVEKLFF. The CDR3 DNA reads as TGTGCCAGCTCACCAAGAAGGACAGTTGAAAAACTGTTTTTT.